The clone carrying this T cell receptor beta chain came up many times. No antigen is known for it. Purified naive CD4+ T cells were depleted of CD25+ Tregs. TCRdb re-analysed the 5' RACE reads in MiXCR, keeping a single row per CDR3 protein. The sample yields about 62,000 distinct CDR3 sequences, around 30% seen once. Germline assignment: CDR1 MNHNS and CDR2 SASEGT. Trimming pared 1 base from V and 8 bases from J, leaving 18 bases between. There are 17 residues in the CDR3. Study-level findings and limits: Tumor memory CD4+ T cell TCR gene usage was found to cluster with blood and lymph node memory CD4+ cells and with lymph node naive CD4+ cells. Whole repertoires were not studied in the larger cohort, only one V-J beta rearrangement. Tumor-infiltrating Treg TCR alpha and beta sequences overlapped most with tumor naive CD4+ T cells, then blood naive.

The rearrangement uses TRBV6-1 and TRBJ1-6; D remains ambiguous. This sequence originates from a female donor with breast cancer. The sequenced material came from tumor-infiltrating naive CD4+ T cells sorted from the breast tumor. As for subset: naive CD4+ T cells, CD4+CD45RA+CD25-. The CDR3 loop is CASSEGIYGVLDSPLHF. Here the CDR3 DNA reads TGTGCCAGCAGTGAAGGGATATATGGGGTATTGGATTCACCCCTCCACTTT.